Listed below are T cell receptor beta chains from one sample, sequenced in a study of shared clonotypes between healthy human individuals. Only in-frame clones appear in the TCRdb table, and some are missing; sequencing was by immunoSEQ multiplex PCR. The sample comprises 1.6 million or so clones, 98% of which are singletons, and approximately 0.38% rests with the top ten. Sequencing was done on a sample of naive CD4+ T cells sorted from blood. The receptor source for this set is a man aged 25-45 years in good health. The CDR3 runs from the conserved cysteine through the conserved F or W. The order of the fields is D gene, V gene, J gene, clone size, CDR3 protein, CDR3 DNA. The D gene is left open where the match is weak. Size is omitted from some rows. Given values are once, few, many or a class for expanded clones.

>-|TRBV7-6|TRBJ1-1|-
CASSLLRGNTEAFF
TGTGCCAGCAGCCTCTTGCGGGGGAACACTGAAGCTTTCTTT
>-|TRBV11-3|TRBJ2-3|-
CASSLGVAFSESPTDTQYF
TGTGCCAGCAGCTTAGGTGTGGCGTTTAGCGAATCACCGACAGATACGCAGTATTTT
>-|TRBV9|TRBJ2-5|-
CASSVEGSSGQETQYF
TGTGCCAGCAGCGTAGAGGGAAGTAGCGGACAAGAGACCCAGTACTTC
>-|TRBV28|TRBJ1-1|-
CASSQRGDGTEAFF
TGTGCCAGCAGTCAGCGGGGGGATGGGACTGAAGCTTTCTTT
>-|TRBV9|TRBJ2-7|-
CASSVSPFTYEQYF
TGTGCCAGCAGCGTATCTCCCTTCACCTACGAGCAGTACTTC
>-|TRBV5-1|TRBJ2-3|-
CASSLVLTDTQYF
TGCGCCAGCAGCTTGGTCCTAACGGATACGCAGTATTTT
>-|TRBV5-1|TRBJ2-7|-
CASSLAGINYEQYF
TGCGCCAGCAGCTTGGCGGGGATTAACTACGAGCAGTACTTC
>TRBD2|TRBV5-6|TRBJ2-1|-
CASSYGLAGGSYNEQFF
TGTGCCAGCAGCTACGGACTAGCGGGAGGCTCCTACAATGAGCAGTTCTTC
>-|TRBV21-1|TRBJ2-7|-
CASSKRPSPTHEQYF
TGTGCCAGCAGCAAACGTCCTAGCCCGACCCACGAGCAGTACTTC
>TRBD2|TRBV27|TRBJ2-7|-
CASSRSGTSDPYEQYF
TGTGCCAGCAGTCGCTCCGGGACTAGCGATCCATACGAGCAGTACTTC
>-|TRBV10-3|TRBJ2-5|-
CAISVDPGETQYF
TGTGCCATCAGTGTCGACCCTGGGGAGACCCAGTACTTC
>-|TRBV7-2|TRBJ2-3|once
CASSPQGGSTDTQYF
TGTGCCAGCAGCCCTCAGGGGGGGAGCACAGATACGCAGTATTTT
>TRBD1|TRBV2|TRBJ2-7|-
CASRLRTGLPTQQYF
TGTGCCAGCAGACTACGGACAGGGCTCCCTACGCAGCAGTACTTC
>TRBD1|TRBV5-4|TRBJ2-3|-
CASSLARQGPDTQYF
TGTGCCAGCAGCTTGGCCCGACAGGGTCCAGATACGCAGTATTTT
>-|TRBV6-1|TRBJ1-4|-
CASRRSGVSEKLFF
TGTGCCAGCAGGCGGTCGGGGGTTAGTGAAAAACTGTTTTTT
>-|TRBV5-1|TRBJ2-3|-
CASSSGEGTDTQYF
TGCGCCAGCAGCTCAGGTGAGGGCACAGATACGCAGTATTTT
>-|TRBV7-2|TRBJ1-2|-
CASSQEKGDYGYTF
TGTGCCAGCAGCCAGGAGAAGGGCGACTATGGCTACACCTTC
>-|TRBV7-9|TRBJ1-3|once
CASSLGDTIYF
TGTGCCAGCAGCTTAGGGGACACCATATATTTT
>-|TRBV18|TRBJ2-5|-
CASSIGETQYF
TGTGCCAGCTCGATCGGGGAGACCCAGTACTTC
>TRBD1|TRBV9|TRBJ1-1|-
CASSPRQGLNTEAFF
TGTGCCAGCAGCCCTCGACAGGGACTGAACACTGAAGCTTTCTTT
>-|TRBV11-2|TRBJ2-2|-
CASSPRSLNTGELFF
TGTGCCAGCAGCCCCCGCAGCCTAAACACCGGGGAGCTGTTTTTT
>-|TRBV5-1|TRBJ2-2|once
CASSLRGSTGELFF
TGCGCCAGCAGCTTGAGGGGGTCCACCGGGGAGCTGTTTTTT
>TRBD1|TRBV7-2|TRBJ2-1|-
CASSERPHPTGGAYNEQFF
TGTGCCAGCAGCGAACGCCCTCACCCGACAGGGGGAGCCTACAATGAGCAGTTCTTC
>-|TRBV10-1|TRBJ2-2|-
CASSESPGTGELFF
TGCGCCAGCAGTGAGTCCCCGGGGACCGGGGAGCTGTTTTTT
>-|TRBV9|TRBJ1-5|-
CASSVSGAQGQPQHF
TGTGCCAGCAGCGTCTCGGGGGCGCAAGGTCAGCCCCAGCATTTT
>-|TRBV6-1|TRBJ1-1|-
CASSELAEAFF
TGTGCCAGCAGTGAACTGGCTGAAGCTTTCTTT
>-|TRBV28|TRBJ2-7|once
CASSRDRLSEQYF
TGTGCCAGCAGTCGGGACCGTCTCTCCGAGCAGTACTTC
>TRBD2|TRBV11-3|TRBJ2-1|-
CASSSGTSHNEQFF
TGTGCCAGCAGCTCTGGGACTAGTCACAATGAGCAGTTCTTC
>TRBD1|TRBV6-5|TRBJ2-7|-
CASSRDRGNEYF
TGTGCCAGCAGTAGAGACAGGGGAAACGAGTACTTC
>TRBD2|TRBV29-1|TRBJ2-1|-
CSAGLAESSNEQFF
TGCAGCGCTGGACTAGCGGAATCATCCAATGAGCAGTTCTTC
>TRBD2|TRBV18|TRBJ2-5|-
CASSPTLSSGNGETQYF
TGTGCCAGCTCACCAACGTTATCTAGCGGGAACGGAGAGACCCAGTACTTC
>TRBD2|TRBV7-3|TRBJ2-6|-
CASRAGTSRRSGANVLTF
TGTGCCAGCAGGGCTGGGACTAGCCGACGCTCTGGGGCCAACGTCCTGACTTTC
>-|TRBV14|TRBJ1-1|-
CASSQTRGNTEAFF
TGTGCCAGCAGCCAAACTCGGGGAAACACTGAAGCTTTCTTT
>-|TRBV6-1|TRBJ2-5|-
CASTLGMPSAQYF
TGTGCCAGCACCCTGGGCATGCCTTCGGCCCAGTACTTC
>-|TRBV2|TRBJ1-5|-
CASNGAGGPQHF
TGTGCCAGCAACGGGGCCGGTGGACCCCAGCATTTT
>-|TRBV7-2|TRBJ1-1|-
CASSLVGVDTEAFF
TGTGCCAGCAGCTTAGTCGGGGTTGACACTGAAGCTTTCTTT
>TRBD1|TRBV6-5|TRBJ1-2|-
CASSYSPWGQIRGYTF
TGTGCCAGCAGTTACTCCCCATGGGGACAGATTCGGGGCTACACCTTC
>-|TRBV5-1|TRBJ1-1|-
CASSLGRGSTEAFF
TGCGCCAGCAGCTTGGGAAGGGGGTCCACTGAAGCTTTCTTT
>-|TRBV7-2|TRBJ2-2|-
CASRWGHTNTGELFF
TGTGCCAGCAGATGGGGACACACGAACACCGGGGAGCTGTTTTTT
>TRBD2|TRBV5-1|TRBJ2-1|-
CASSSRRLAEQFF
TGCGCCAGCAGCTCACGCAGACTAGCGGAGCAGTTCTTC
>TRBD1|TRBV2|TRBJ2-7|-
CASSTFGQVYEQYF
TGTGCCAGCAGTACGTTTGGACAGGTTTACGAGCAGTACTTC
>TRBD1|TRBV5-1|TRBJ2-7|once
CASSLGETGTYEQYF
TGCGCCAGCAGCTTAGGGGAGACAGGGACCTACGAGCAGTACTTC
>-|TRBV18|TRBJ2-3|once
CASSPPLNTDTQYF
TGTGCCAGCTCACCACCCCTAAACACAGATACGCAGTATTTT
>-|TRBV18|TRBJ2-7|-
CASSPRGTLSYEQYF
TGTGCCAGCTCACCCCGGGGGACCCTCTCCTACGAGCAGTACTTC
>-|TRBV5-4|TRBJ1-4|-
CASSRTSSGWDEKLFF
TGTGCCAGCAGCCGGACCTCCTCGGGATGGGATGAAAAACTGTTTTTT
>-|TRBV4-1|TRBJ1-5|-
CASSRVGGNQPQHF
TGCGCCAGCAGCCGAGTTGGGGGGAATCAGCCCCAGCATTTT
>-|TRBV15|TRBJ2-6|-
CATSSQSGANVLTF
TGTGCCACCAGCAGCCAATCTGGGGCCAACGTCCTGACTTTC
>-|TRBV7-8|TRBJ2-4|-
CASSILARGELAKNIQYF
TGTGCCAGCAGCATACTAGCGAGGGGGGAGCTAGCCAAAAACATTCAGTACTTC
>TRBD2|TRBV10-1|TRBJ2-7|-
CASSESTGGEWQYF
TGCGCCAGCAGTGAGTCAACCGGGGGGGAGTGGCAGTACTTC